Sequencing of this T cell receptor beta chain was carried out in a study of chemoradiotherapy in HPV16-positive cancers. At the level of the study: Two HPV16-positive patients' cells yielded candidate HPV-specific clones and common motifs.

Repertoires were sampled repeatedly during chemoradiotherapy. A word on this clone: The antigen is undetermined.

V shed 0 bases and J 2 bases; nucleotides not matched to a gene: 4. CDR3 length: 15 amino acids. Germline V gene data show CDR1 as SGHRS and CDR2 as YFSETQ. Whole-study findings and limits: Non-HPV-specific T cells did not expand in tumors during treatment, whereas candidate HPV-specific clones and E7-related motifs did. In HPV16-positive patients, HPV-responsive T-cell expansion tracked better recurrence-free survival.

Sequencing was performed with immunoSEQ multiplex PCR; in TCRdb, only in-frame clones are kept and a portion is missing. Among roughly 11,000 clones listed, roughly 92% were seen once. The rearrangement uses TRBV5-1 and TRBJ1-1; TRBD1 aligns across 7 bases. This specimen was blood, taken from a patient who underwent chemoradiotherapy. This sequence originates from a human donor with HPV-associated anogenital cancer. CDR3 DNA sequence: TGCGCCAGCAGCTTGGGGGGGACAGCTAACACTGAAGCTTTCTTT. Translating gives CASSLGGTANTEAFF.